The clone carrying this T cell receptor beta chain appeared a few times. This entry comes from a study of blood T cell repertoires in COVID-19. Study details: Some COVID-19 samples were acute and others convalescent; all came from the United States, Italy and Spain. The cDNA or gDNA used as material had been derived from T cells, B-cell-depleted T cells, or PBMCs.

CDR1 and CDR2 from the germline V gene are MNHEY and SVGAGI. V lost 2 bases, J lost 3 bases, and 10 bases lay in between. This CDR3 is 14 amino acids long. In the source study's methods: Reference gene primers were amplified, and this amplification served to estimate nucleated cell counts. Profiled with immunoSEQ multiplex PCR; TCRdb holds only in-frame clones, not every one. Clonal size and the V and J genes are those of that table, whereas D and trimming came from the DNA. The table lists about 170,000 clones, roughly 87% of them singletons. The origin of this receptor is a woman aged 45-60 years with acute or convalescent COVID-19. The chain employs TRBV6-5 and TRBJ1-2, with D possibly TRBD1 on 5 matching bases. The sequenced sample was peripheral blood. CDR3 region: CASSYARVDYGYTF. CDR3 nucleotide sequence: TGTGCCAGCAGTTACGCCAGGGTGGACTATGGCTACACCTTC.